Following are 19 T cell receptor beta chains from one sample sequenced in a study of regulatory T cells in long-lasting Graves disease (dated by TCRdb to the early 2020s). This specimen's time point label, interpreted: newly diagnosed GD, antithyroid drugs for less than 3 months. For both TCR sequencing and RNA sequencing, RNA was extracted from PBMCs using TRIzol. The library was produced with multiplex PCR. For sequencing, an Illumina HiSeq 4000 was employed. To build TCR beta libraries, CDR3 regions were amplified by Arm-PCR using iRepertoire HTBI primers. Through fastp at Q25 and MiXCR, TCRdb rebuilt clones from the public reads, retaining in-frame beta chains. Identical CDR3 protein sequences are pooled into one entry, listed with their most common genes and DNA. The sample profile shows about 360,000 distinct CDR3 sequences; around 15% of them were found once. The top ten constitute just over 20% of the sample.

These data are also associated with another study on T cells in Graves' hyperthyroidism and ophthalmopathy.

The sequencing here drew on peripheral blood mononuclear cells (PBMCs), taken at new diagnosis, from a patient treated with antithyroid drugs. The receptor set was obtained from a woman under 30 with Graves disease. Donor details come from another sample of the same person, matched by shared clones.

This clonotype turned up a few times. At one end, the junction sequence differs from germline, possibly due to a read error. The rearrangement uses TRBV6-2 or TRBV6-3 and TRBJ2-2, with 8 bases that match TRBD1. The CDR3 covers 15 residues. Germline lookup yields CDR1 MNHEY and CDR2 SVGEGT. The CDR3 sequence: CAGSPTGVNTGELFF. DNA of the CDR3: TGTGCCGGCAGTCCGACAGGGGTTAACACCGGGGAGCTGTTTTTT.

This clonotype was seen a handful of times. The gene calls are TRBV12-3 or TRBV12-4 and TRBJ1-5; D gene uncertain. This CDR3 region has 15 residues. Trimming removed 4 bases at V and 3 bases at J, with 13 bases between. Here the CDR3 reads CASSSLGPPNQPQHF. For the CDR3, the DNA is TGTGCCAGCAGTTCTCTTGGGCCACCCAATCAGCCCCAGCATTTT.

Only a few counts were recorded for this clonotype. The gene calls are TRBV6-5 and TRBJ1-3, with TRBD1 as a possible D gene (5 bases). With 2 bases removed from V and 2 bases from J, the gap between germline ends came to 10 bases. The V gene's germline CDR1 is MNHEY and CDR2 SVGAGI. This CDR3 has 15 amino acids. CDR3 in amino acids: CASSYQGATGNTIYF. The CDR3 DNA reads as TGTGCCAGCAGTTACCAGGGAGCTACTGGAAACACCATATATTTT.

The V call is TRBV29-1, the J call TRBJ1-1; no definite D call. This CDR3 comprises 15 residues. The V end lost 7 bases, the J end lost 0 bases, and 18 bases lay between the germline ends. In germline, CDR1 is SQVTM, CDR2 ANQGSEA. The chain's CDR3 is CSALSAANMNTEAFF. The CDR3, as DNA: TGCAGCGCCCTGAGTGCGGCGAACATGAACACTGAAGCTTTCTTT.

This clonotype was seen a few times. The rearrangement links TRBV10-2 to TRBJ1-2; D is unresolved. The CDR3 is 13 residues long. In germline, CDR1 is WSHSY, CDR2 SAAADI. The V end lost 6 bases, the J end lost 0 bases, and 8 bases lay between the germline ends. The CDR3, as DNA: TGCGCCAGCAGCTACGGGCCTAACTATGGCTACACCTTC. Translation: CASSYGPNYGYTF.

This clonotype was seen at least ten times. J is TRBJ2-5 and V is TRBV29-1, with a possible D match to TRBD1 (6 bases). The V gene's germline CDR1 is SQVTM and CDR2 ANQGSEA. V dropped 6 bases and J dropped 2 bases, with 16 bases sitting between them. The CDR3 extends over 14 amino acids. CDR3 DNA sequence: TGCAGCGTCAACCAGAGGACAGATCAAGAGACCCAGTACTTC. Protein sequence: CSVNQRTDQETQYF.

On this clonotype: This may arise from a read error, as a much more abundant clone is one base away. The rearrangement links TRBV11-2 to TRBJ2-3; 15 nucleotides line up with TRBD2. Germline CDR1 is SGHAT and CDR2 is FQNNGV. CDR3 length: 17 amino acids. The CDR3 DNA sequence: TGTGCCATCAGCCCCGGACTAGCGGGAGGGTACACAGATACGCAGTATTTT. Translating gives CAISPGLAGGYTDTQYF.

For this clonotype: One base away lies a much larger clone, so this may be a sequencing read error. This CDR3 is CASSTPTGELFF. The CDR3 DNA follows: TGTGCCAGCTCCACCCCCACCGGGGAGCTGTTTTTT. The rearrangement uses TRBV6-2 or TRBV6-3 and TRBJ2-2; no clear D gene. The CDR3 spans 12 residues. V lost 8 bases and J lost 4, with 8 bases in between. The germline V gene encodes CDR1 MNHEY and CDR2 SVGEGT.

This clonotype has ten or more counts. The chain uses TRBV12-3 or TRBV12-4 and TRBJ2-5; possible D gene TRBD1, 7 bases. The CDR3 runs 14 residues. V was trimmed by 6 bases and J by 2 bases, leaving 13 bases between them. CDR3 nucleotides: TGTGCCAGCAGAACGCGGGACAGACAAGAGACCCAGTACTTC. Translating gives CASRTRDRQETQYF.

This clonotype was seen ten or more times. J is TRBJ1-2 and V is TRBV3-1, with 7 bases lining up with TRBD1. The CDR3 runs to 14 residues. Germline trimming cut 2 bases from V and 6 bases from J; bases unmatched to any gene: 6. The germline V gene encodes CDR1 LGHDT and CDR2 YNNKEL (reference sequence). In nucleotides, the CDR3 is TGTGCCAGCAGCCAAACTACCGGGACAGATGGCTACACCTTC. Translating it yields CASSQTTGTDGYTF.

The table lists this clonotype with a few counts. A junction end diverges from the germline sequence, so it may reflect a read error. The rearrangement joins TRBV24-1 to TRBJ2-3; 8 bases match TRBD2. CDR1 and CDR2 from the germline V gene are KGHDR and SFDVKD. The CDR3 consists of 15 residues. Here the CDR3 DNA reads TGTGCCATCAGTCTCAGTCGGGGGGGGGTTCCTACGCAGTATTTT. This encodes CAISLSRGGVPTQYF.

With respect to this clonotype: One base away lies a much larger clone, so this may be a sequencing read error. The rearrangement links TRBV20-1 to TRBJ2-1; D is unresolved. This CDR3 comprises 12 residues. Trimming took 2 bases from V and 9 from J, leaving 11 bases between them. Looked up from germline, CDR1 is DFQATT and CDR2 is SNEGSKA (reference sequence). CDR3 region: CSARMVVGEQFF. The CDR3 DNA sequence: TGCAGTGCTAGAATGGTGGTGGGTGAGCAGTTCTTC.

The chain couples TRBV3-1 to TRBJ2-7; TRBD2 aligns across 7 bases. V lost 4 bases and J lost 3; bases outside the gene matches: 9. Germline CDR1 LGHDT, CDR2 YNNKEL (reference sequence). The CDR3 sequence is 15 residues long. CDR3 sequence reads: CASSRDQAGSYEQYF. The CDR3 DNA is TGTGCCAGCAGCCGTGATCAAGCGGGGAGCTACGAGCAGTACTTC.

About this clonotype: A far bigger clonotype differs at one base, so this is likely a read error. The rearrangement joins TRBV12-3 or TRBV12-4 to TRBJ1-2; TRBD1 matches 7 bases. Unmatched junction bases numbered 10, after V lost 6 bases and J lost 6 bases. The CDR3 is 14 amino acids. The CDR3 nucleotides read TGTGCCAGCAGCCAAACTAACGGGACAGATGGCTACACCTTC. Residues: CASSQTNGTDGYTF.

This clonotype was counted many times. The chain couples TRBV28 to TRBJ2-7, with D tentatively TRBD2 (6 bases). Germline CDR1 and CDR2: MDHEN and SYDVKM. Trimming left V 6 bases short and J 7 bases short, with 28 bases between. The CDR3 is 17 residues long. The CDR3 reads CASRAGGADPTLGEQYF. In DNA form, the CDR3 reads TGTGCCAGCAGGGCCGGGGGTGCAGACCCCACGCTTGGGGAGCAGTACTTC.

This clonotype was counted ten times or more. This chain links TRBV29-1 with TRBJ1-1, with no clear D. V lost 4 bases and J lost 6, with 21 bases in between. CDR3 length equals 15 residues. Germline V lookup: CDR1 SQVTM, CDR2 ANQGSEA. The CDR3 loop reads CSVVLWTAQPSEAFF. The CDR3 nucleotides are TGCAGCGTTGTTTTGTGGACGGCCCAACCCTCTGAAGCTTTCTTT.

Concerning this clonotype itself: A single base separates this from a much larger clone, so it may be a read error. The CDR3 is CASSFETDYGYAF. The CDR3 DNA follows: TGTGCCAGCAGCTTTGAAACAGACTATGGCTACGCCTTC. The chain couples TRBV7-9 to TRBJ1-2; the D is unclear. The CDR3 is made up of 13 amino acids. Germline loops: CDR1 SEHNR, CDR2 FQNEAQ (reference sequence).

This clonotype has at least ten counts. The rearrangement links TRBV5-6 to TRBJ2-7; no reliable D call. The CDR3 length is 16 residues. The germline V and J ends were trimmed by 0 bases and 0 bases, with 13 bases remaining between them. The germline gives CDR1 SGHDT, CDR2 YYEEEE. DNA for the CDR3: TGTGCCAGCAGCTTGGGTAAGGGTTCCAGCTCCTACGAGCAGTACTTC. It specifies CASSLGKGSSSYEQYF.

The gene calls are TRBV12-3 or TRBV12-4 and TRBJ2-7; TRBD1 might be the D (6 bases). Trimming removed 5 bases from V and 9 bases from J, with 14 bases in between. The CDR3 length is 12 residues. The CDR3 DNA reads TGTGCCAGCAGTACCTCAGGACAGACGCAGTACTTC. Its translation is CASSTSGQTQYF.